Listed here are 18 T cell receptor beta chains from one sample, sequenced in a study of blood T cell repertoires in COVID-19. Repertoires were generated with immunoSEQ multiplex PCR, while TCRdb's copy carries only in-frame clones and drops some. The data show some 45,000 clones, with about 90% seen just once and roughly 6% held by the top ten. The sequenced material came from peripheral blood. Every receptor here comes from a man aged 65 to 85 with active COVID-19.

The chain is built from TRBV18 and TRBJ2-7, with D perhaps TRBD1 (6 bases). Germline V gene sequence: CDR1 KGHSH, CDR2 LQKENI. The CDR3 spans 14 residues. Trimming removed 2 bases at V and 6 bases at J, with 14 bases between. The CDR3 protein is CASSPNRDPVEQYF. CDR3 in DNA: TGTGCCAGCTCACCAAACAGGGACCCGGTCGAGCAGTACTTC.

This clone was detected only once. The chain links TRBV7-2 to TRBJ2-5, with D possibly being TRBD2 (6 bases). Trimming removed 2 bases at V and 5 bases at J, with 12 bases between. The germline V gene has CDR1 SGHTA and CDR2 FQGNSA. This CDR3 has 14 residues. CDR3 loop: CASSLLGTGETQYF. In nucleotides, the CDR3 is TGTGCCAGCAGCTTATTGGGGACTGGGGAGACCCAGTACTTC.

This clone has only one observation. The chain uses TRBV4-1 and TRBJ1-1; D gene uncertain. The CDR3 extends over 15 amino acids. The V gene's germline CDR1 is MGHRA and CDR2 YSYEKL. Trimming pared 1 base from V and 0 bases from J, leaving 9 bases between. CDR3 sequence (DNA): TGCGCCAGCAGCCAAGGGGCCCAGGTGAACACTGAAGCTTTCTTT. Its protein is CASSQGAQVNTEAFF.

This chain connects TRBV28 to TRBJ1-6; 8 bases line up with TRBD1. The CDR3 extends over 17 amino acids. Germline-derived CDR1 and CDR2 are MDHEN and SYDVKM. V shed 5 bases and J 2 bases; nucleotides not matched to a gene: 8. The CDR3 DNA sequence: TGTGCCAGCAGTCCGACAGGGGTTGGCCCCTATAATTCACCCCTCCACTTT. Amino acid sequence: CASSPTGVGPYNSPLHF.

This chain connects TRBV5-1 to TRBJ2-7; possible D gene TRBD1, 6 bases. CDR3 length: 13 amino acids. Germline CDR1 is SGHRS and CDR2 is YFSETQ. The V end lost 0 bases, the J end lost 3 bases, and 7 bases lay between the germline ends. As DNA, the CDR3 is TGCGCCAGCAGCTTGGGACAGGACTACGAGCAGTACTTC. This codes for CASSLGQDYEQYF.

The CDR3 loop reads CSVPPTAGGPVDEQFF. The CDR3 DNA follows: TGCAGCGTCCCCCCCACAGCGGGGGGGCCTGTTGATGAGCAGTTCTTC. The chain is built from TRBV29-1 and TRBJ2-1; 10 positions match TRBD2. The CDR3 covers 16 residues. V shed 6 bases and J 8 bases; nucleotides not matched to a gene: 16. Germline CDR1 is SQVTM and CDR2 is ANQGSEA.

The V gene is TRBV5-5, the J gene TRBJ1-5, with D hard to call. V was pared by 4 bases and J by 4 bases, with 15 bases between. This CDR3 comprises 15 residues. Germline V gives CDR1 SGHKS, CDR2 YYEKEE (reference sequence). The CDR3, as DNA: TGTGCCAGCAGCCCCGCCGTGGCTCCGAATCAGCCCCAGCATTTT. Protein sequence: CASSPAVAPNQPQHF.

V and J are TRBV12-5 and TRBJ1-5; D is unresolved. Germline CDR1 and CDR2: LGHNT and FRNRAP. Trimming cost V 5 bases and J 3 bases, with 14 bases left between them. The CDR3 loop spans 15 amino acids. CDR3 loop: CASGGTALLNQPQHF. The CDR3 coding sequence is TGTGCTAGTGGTGGTACAGCATTACTCAATCAGCCCCAGCATTTT.

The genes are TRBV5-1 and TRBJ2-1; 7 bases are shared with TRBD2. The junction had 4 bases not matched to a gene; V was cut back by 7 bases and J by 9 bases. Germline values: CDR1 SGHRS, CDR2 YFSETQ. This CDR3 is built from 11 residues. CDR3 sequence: CASGEGVEQFF. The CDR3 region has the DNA TGCGCCAGCGGGGAGGGAGTTGAGCAGTTCTTC.

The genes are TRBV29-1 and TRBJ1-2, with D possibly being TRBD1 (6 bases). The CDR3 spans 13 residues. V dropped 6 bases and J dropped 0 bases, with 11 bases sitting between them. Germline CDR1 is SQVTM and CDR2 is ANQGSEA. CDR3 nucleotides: TGCAGCGTCCAGGACAGCACTAACTATGGCTACACCTTC. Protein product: CSVQDSTNYGYTF.

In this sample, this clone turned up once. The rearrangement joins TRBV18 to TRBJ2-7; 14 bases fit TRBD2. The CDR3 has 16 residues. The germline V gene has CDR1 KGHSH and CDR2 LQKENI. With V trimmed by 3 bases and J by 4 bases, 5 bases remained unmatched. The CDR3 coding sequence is TGTGCCAGCTCACCCGGGACTAGCGGGGGCCTATACGAGCAGTACTTC. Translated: CASSPGTSGGLYEQYF.

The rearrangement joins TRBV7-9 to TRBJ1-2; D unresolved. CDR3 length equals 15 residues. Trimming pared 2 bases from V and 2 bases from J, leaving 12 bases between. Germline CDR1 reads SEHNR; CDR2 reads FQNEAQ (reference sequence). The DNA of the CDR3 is TGTGCCAGCAGCTTATATCCGGGTAACAACTATGGCTACACCTTC. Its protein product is CASSLYPGNNYGYTF.

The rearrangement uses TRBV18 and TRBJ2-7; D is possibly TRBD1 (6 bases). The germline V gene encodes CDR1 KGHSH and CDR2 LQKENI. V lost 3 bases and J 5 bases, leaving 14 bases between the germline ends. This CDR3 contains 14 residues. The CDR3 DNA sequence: TGTGCCAGCTCACCCCCTGTACAGGGCAACGAGCAGTACTTC. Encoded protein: CASSPPVQGNEQYF. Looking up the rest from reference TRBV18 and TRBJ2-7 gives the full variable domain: NAGVMQNPRHLVRRRGQEARLRCSPMKGHSHVYWYRQLPEEGLKFMVYLQKENIIDESGMPKERFSAEFPKEGPSILRIQQVVRGDSAAYFCASSPPVQGNEQYFGPGTRLTVT.

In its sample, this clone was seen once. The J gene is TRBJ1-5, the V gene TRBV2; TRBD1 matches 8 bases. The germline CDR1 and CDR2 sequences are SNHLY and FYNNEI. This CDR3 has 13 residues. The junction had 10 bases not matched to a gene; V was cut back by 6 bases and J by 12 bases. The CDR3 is CASRYTGGGIQHF. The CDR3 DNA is TGTGCCAGCAGGTATACAGGGGGTGGGATCCAGCATTTT. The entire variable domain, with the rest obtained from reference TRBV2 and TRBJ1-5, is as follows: EPEVTQTPSHQVTQMGQEVILRCVPISNHLYFYWYRQILGQKVEFLVSFYNNEISEKSEIFDDQFSVERPDGSNFTLKIRSTKLEDSAMYFCASRYTGGGIQHFGDGTRLSIL.

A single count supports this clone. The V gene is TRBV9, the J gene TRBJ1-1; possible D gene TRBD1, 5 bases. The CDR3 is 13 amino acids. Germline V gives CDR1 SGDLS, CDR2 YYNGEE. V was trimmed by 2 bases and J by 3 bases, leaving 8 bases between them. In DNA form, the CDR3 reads TGTGCCAGCAGCGTGCGGGGGGACACTGAAGCTTTCTTT. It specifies CASSVRGDTEAFF.

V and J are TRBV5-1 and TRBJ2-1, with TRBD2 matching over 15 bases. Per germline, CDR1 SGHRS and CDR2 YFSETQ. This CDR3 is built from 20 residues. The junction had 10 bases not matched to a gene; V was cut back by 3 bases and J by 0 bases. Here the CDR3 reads CASSSPKRTSGGASYNEQFF. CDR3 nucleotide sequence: TGCGCCAGCAGCTCACCCAAAAGGACTAGCGGGGGGGCCTCCTACAATGAGCAGTTCTTC. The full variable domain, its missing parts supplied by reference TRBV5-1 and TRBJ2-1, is KAGVTQTPRYLIKTRGQQVTLSCSPISGHRSVSWYQQTPGQGLQFLFEYFSETQRNKGNFPGRFSGRQFSNSRSEMNVSTLELGDSALYLCASSSPKRTSGGASYNEQFFGPGTRLTVL.

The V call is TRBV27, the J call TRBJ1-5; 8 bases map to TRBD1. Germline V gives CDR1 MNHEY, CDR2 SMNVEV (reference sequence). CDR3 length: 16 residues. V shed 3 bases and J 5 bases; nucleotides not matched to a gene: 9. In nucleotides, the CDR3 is TGTGCCAGCAGTTTGCGCAGGGGGCATGGAGATCAGCCCCAGCATTTT. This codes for CASSLRRGHGDQPQHF.

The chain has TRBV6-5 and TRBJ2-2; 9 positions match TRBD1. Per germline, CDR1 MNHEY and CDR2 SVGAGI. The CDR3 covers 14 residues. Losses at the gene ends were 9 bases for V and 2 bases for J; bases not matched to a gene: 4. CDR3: CASTDRGNTGELFF. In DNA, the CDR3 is TGTGCCAGTACGGACAGGGGAAACACCGGGGAGCTGTTTTTT.